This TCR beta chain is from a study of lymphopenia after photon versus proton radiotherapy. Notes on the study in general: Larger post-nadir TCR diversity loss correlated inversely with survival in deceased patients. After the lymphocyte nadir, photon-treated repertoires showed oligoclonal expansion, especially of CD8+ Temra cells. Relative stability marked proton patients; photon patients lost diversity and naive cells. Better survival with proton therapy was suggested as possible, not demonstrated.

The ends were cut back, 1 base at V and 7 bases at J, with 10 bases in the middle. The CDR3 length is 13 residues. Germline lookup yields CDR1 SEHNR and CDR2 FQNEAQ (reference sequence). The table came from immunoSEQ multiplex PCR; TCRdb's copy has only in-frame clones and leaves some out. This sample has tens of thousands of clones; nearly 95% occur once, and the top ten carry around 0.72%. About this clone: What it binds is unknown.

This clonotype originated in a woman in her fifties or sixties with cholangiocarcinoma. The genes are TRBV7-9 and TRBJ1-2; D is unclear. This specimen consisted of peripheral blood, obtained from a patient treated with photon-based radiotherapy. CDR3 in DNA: TGTGCCAGCAGCTTAGTCCCAGGTTCTGGCTACACCTTC. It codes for CASSLVPGSGYTF.